Presented here are 13 T cell receptor delta chains from one specimen sequenced in a study of gamma-delta chains in newborns, infants, children. TCRdb reanalysed the reads via CATT. This sample carries 9,500 to 13,000 delta-chain clones, about 3.8% of them seen once, and the ten largest clones take about 8.1%. The sequenced material came from blood. These receptor sequences come from a child who was a newborn, infant or young child, either healthy, febrile or measles-vaccinated (not recorded which).

This clone came up a few times. The chain uses TRDV2 and TRDJ3; TRDD3 agrees at 12 bases. The V segment lost 3 bases and the J segment 0 bases; nucleotides outside the gene matches: 11. CDR3 length equals 21 residues. Per germline, CDR1 GEAIGNYY and CDR2 EKD. The CDR3 loop is CACDRTVLGDTRSWDTRQMFF. As DNA, the CDR3 is TGTGCCTGTGACCGGACCGTACTGGGGGATACCCGCTCCTGGGACACCCGACAGATGTTTTTC.

This clone was picked up a small number of times. This sequence joins TRDV1 and TRDJ1; tentatively, D is TRDD3 (6 bases). CDR1 is TSWWSYY and CDR2 is QGS in the germline V gene. Trimming pared 0 bases from V and 3 bases from J, leaving 17 bases between. The length of the CDR3 is 17 residues. CDR3 coding DNA: TGTGCTCTTGGGGAACTCTGGGGCCACGGGCCGTCCGATAAACTCATCTTT. Its protein is CALGELWGHGPSDKLIF.

By share, this clone ranks as medium-sized. The chain links TRDV3 to TRDJ1, with a possible D match to TRDD3 (6 bases). This CDR3 contains 19 residues. V lost 3 bases and J 1 base, leaving 30 bases between the germline ends. Per germline, CDR1 TVYSNPD and CDR2 GDNSRS (reference sequence). The CDR3 DNA follows: TGTGCCTTCAATCTTCCCCGGGACTGGGATTCCTGGGGCACCGATAAACTCATCTTT. As protein: CAFNLPRDWDSWGTDKLIF.

The J gene is TRDJ1, the V gene TRDV1; TRDD3 agrees at 12 bases. The junction had 20 bases not matched to a gene; V was cut back by 0 bases and J by 6 bases. Germline loops: CDR1 TSWWSYY, CDR2 QGS. The CDR3 covers 21 residues. Here the CDR3 DNA reads TGTGCTCTTGGGGAACTAACGCGCCGGTATTTACTGGGGGATACCCTATATAAACTCATCTTT. Translating it yields CALGELTRRYLLGDTLYKLIF.

This clone was detected only a few times. The genes are TRDV2 and TRDJ3; TRDD3 aligns across 12 bases. The CDR3 extends over 21 amino acids. After removal of 1 base from V and 0 bases from J, the junction contained 9 bases not matched to a gene. Germline V CDR1 and CDR2: GEAIGNYY, EKD. The chain's CDR3 is CACDTILGDTPSSWDTRQMFF. In DNA form, the CDR3 reads TGTGCCTGTGACACAATACTGGGGGATACCCCGAGCTCCTGGGACACCCGACAGATGTTTTTC.

The V gene is TRDV2, the J gene TRDJ3, with a weak D call TRDD3 (6 bases). The CDR3 length is 17 residues. Germline V lookup: CDR1 GEAIGNYY, CDR2 EKD. Between the trimmed V and J ends, which lost 3 bases and 0 bases, there was a span of 11 bases. The CDR3 DNA reads TGTGCCTGTGACCCTTTACTGGGCTCCTGGGACACCCGACAGATGTTTTTC. Its translation is CACDPLLGSWDTRQMFF.

This clone has a handful of counts. The CDR3 protein is CALGELPSGSWGIGYTDKLIF. CDR3 in DNA: TGTGCTCTTGGGGAACTACCATCCGGATCCTGGGGGATAGGGTACACCGATAAACTCATCTTT. The chain joins TRDV1 to TRDJ1; the match to TRDD3 covers 10 bases. The CDR3 runs 21 residues. The germline V gene encodes CDR1 TSWWSYY and CDR2 QGS. The trim removed 0 bases at V and 0 bases at J, leaving 16 bases unmatched.

By sample share, this clone is medium-sized. The chain links TRAV29/DV5 to TRDJ1; D is uncertain. From germline, CDR1 is NSMFDY and CDR2 ISSIKDK. The CDR3 loop spans 15 amino acids. V gave up 3 bases and J gave up 2 bases, with 17 bases separating them. CDR3 region: CAATYPLFRTDKLIF. The CDR3 DNA reads TGTGCAGCAACTTATCCCCTGTTCCGGACCGATAAACTCATCTTT.

This clone was counted a few times. The genes are TRDV2 and TRDJ3, with 10 positions matching TRDD3. The junction had 6 bases not matched to a gene; V was cut back by 0 bases and J by 2 bases. The CDR3 runs 19 residues. Germline CDR1 reads GEAIGNYY; CDR2 reads EKD. The DNA of the CDR3 is TGTGCCTGTGACACCGCGGGGGGATACGCCCCCTGGGACACCCGACAGATGTTTTTC. This codes for CACDTAGGYAPWDTRQMFF.

This chain connects TRDV3 to TRDJ1; no firm D call. The germline gives CDR1 TVYSNPD, CDR2 GDNSRS (reference sequence). V shed 0 bases and J shed 6 bases, with 23 bases lying between them. The CDR3 has 16 residues. The CDR3 region is CAFSEVRRPEAYKLIF. In nucleotides, the CDR3 is TGTGCCTTTAGCGAAGTCCGCCGCCCAGAAGCGTATAAACTCATCTTT.

This clone came up a few times. The chain combines TRDV1 with TRDJ1, with a weak D call TRDD2 (6 bases). The ends were cut back, 4 bases at V and 1 base at J, with 34 bases in the middle. The CDR3 has 22 amino acids. Germline CDR1 is TSWWSYY and CDR2 is QGS. CDR3 coding DNA: TGTGCTCTTGGGGGTATCTTCCTCCGCGAGGGGGGTCTCCCAGAGGGCACCGATAAACTCATCTTT. It is translated as CALGGIFLREGGLPEGTDKLIF.

Sample share makes this clone medium-sized (0.01 to 0.1%). Other DNA sequences in this specimen translate into the identical CDR3. The rearrangement joins TRDV2 to TRDJ3; D may be TRDD3 (6 bases). CDR3 length equals 19 residues. Trimming took 0 bases from V and 0 from J, leaving 14 bases between them. CDR1 is GEAIGNYY, CDR2 EKD, per germline. The CDR3: CACDTVGYNLSWDTRQMFF. The CDR3 DNA sequence: TGTGCCTGTGACACCGTGGGATATAACCTCTCCTGGGACACCCGACAGATGTTTTTC.

The table lists this clone with a few counts. The chain employs TRDV1 and TRDJ2; 10 nucleotides agree with TRDD3. Germline assignment: CDR1 TSWWSYY and CDR2 QGS. The CDR3 runs 22 residues. V dropped 1 base and J dropped 0; count of bases not matched to a gene: 17. Here the CDR3 DNA reads TGTGCTCTTGGGGAACCGGTTCTTCCTGGTACTGGGGGATGTCCTTTGACAGCACAACTCTTCTTT. Protein: CALGEPVLPGTGGCPLTAQLFF.